Each of the 4 T cell receptor beta chains below was sequenced from the same sample in a study of OX40 agonist ivuxolimab in advanced cancers. To prepare the library, the immunoSEQ multiplex PCR assay was applied. The table was pulled from immuneACCESS by TCRdb, which kept in-frame rearrangements only. Such tables lose some clones; where checked, under half of the loss comes from unresolved V genes, and the rest has no known cause. The sample table lists just over 50,000 clones, more than 70% of them with a count of one. The ten largest clonotypes hold around 3.5% of the sample. Sequencing was performed on CD4+ or CD8+ T cells sorted from blood, taken in a trial of the OX40 agonist ivuxolimab. Receptors were obtained from an adult with an advanced solid tumor such as melanoma, head and neck, liver or kidney cancer.

Only a few counts were recorded for this clone. V is TRBV11-2 and J is TRBJ2-1; D possibly corresponds to TRBD2 (6 bases). CDR3 length equals 14 residues. V lost 5 bases and J lost 4, with 12 bases in between. Per germline, CDR1 SGHAT and CDR2 FQNNGV. Written as DNA, the CDR3 is TGTGCCAGCAGCATCGGGACTGGGTACAATGAGCAGTTCTTC. This gives the protein CASSIGTGYNEQFF.

This chain connects TRBV5-1 to TRBJ2-2; D perhaps matches TRBD2 (5 bases). Germline CDR1 is SGHRS and CDR2 is YFSETQ. This CDR3 has 13 amino acids. Trimming removed 0 bases from V and 8 bases from J, with 8 bases in between. CDR3 sequence (DNA): TGCGCCAGCAGCTTGGTACTAGAAGGGGAGCTGTTTTTT. Translation gives CASSLVLEGELFF.

This clone was seen just once. J is TRBJ2-7 and V is TRBV7-3; tentatively, D is TRBD1 (6 bases). Trimming left V 7 bases short and J 0 bases short, with 25 bases between. The CDR3 has 18 amino acids. Germline values: CDR1 SGHTA, CDR2 FQGTGA. CDR3 DNA: TGTGCCAGCAATCTCGGCAGGGGCCTGATACCCTTCTCCTACGAGCAGTACTTC. It translates to CASNLGRGLIPFSYEQYF.

V gene TRBV5-4 combines with J gene TRBJ1-1; possibly TRBD1 for D (5 bases). V gave up 3 bases and J gave up 6 bases, with 9 bases separating them. The length of the CDR3 is 12 residues. CDR1 is SGHNT, CDR2 YYREEE, per germline (reference sequence). The CDR3 loop is CASSWGPAEAFF. The DNA of the CDR3 is TGTGCCAGCAGCTGGGGACCGGCTGAAGCTTTCTTT.